These 6 T cell receptor beta chains came from one sample sequenced in a study of blood T cell repertoires in COVID-19. Assay: immunoSEQ multiplex PCR; the TCRdb copy retains only in-frame clones and omits some. The table lists 80,000 to 100,000 clones, approximately 90% of them singletons. Sample: peripheral blood. The receptors were gathered from a human donor with active COVID-19. The donor label of this sample is uncertain.

This sequence joins TRBV5-4 and TRBJ1-1; D remains unclear. V was clipped by 4 bases and J by 1 base, with 14 bases between them. The CDR3 contains 15 residues. CDR1 is SGHNT and CDR2 is YYREEE in the germline V gene (reference sequence). The CDR3 DNA reads TGTGCCAGCAGCCCCCCGCAAACTGGGAACACTGAAGCTTTCTTT. Protein: CASSPPQTGNTEAFF.

This clone appeared a single time. The CDR3 region is CASSFQGTYEQYF. For the CDR3, the DNA is TGTGCCAGCAGCTTCCAGGGAACGTACGAGCAGTACTTC. V and J are TRBV7-2 and TRBJ2-7; TRBD1 is a possible D gene (5 bases). Germline assignment: CDR1 SGHTA and CDR2 FQGNSA. The CDR3 is 13 residues long. The V end lost 3 bases, the J end lost 4 bases, and 10 bases lay between the germline ends.

The rearrangement links TRBV3-1 (or the pseudogene TRBV3-2) to TRBJ2-7; 7 positions agree with TRBD2. The trim removed 5 bases at V and 5 bases at J, leaving 18 bases unmatched. The CDR3 loop spans 17 amino acids. Germline assignment: CDR1 LGHDT and CDR2 YNNKEL (reference sequence). CDR3 sequence: CASSSRDGGGPSDEQYF. DNA for the CDR3: TGTGCCAGCAGCTCCCGGGATGGGGGGGGACCTTCGGACGAGCAGTACTTC.

V gene TRBV7-2 combines with J gene TRBJ1-3; tentatively, D is TRBD1 (5 bases). Germline CDR1 and CDR2: SGHTA and FQGNSA. V dropped 5 bases and J dropped 4 bases, with 12 bases sitting between them. The CDR3 covers 14 residues. The CDR3 DNA reads as TGTGCCAGCAGCCGGGACTCATCAGGAAACACCATATATTTT. It yields the protein CASSRDSSGNTIYF.

The chain employs TRBV4-1 and TRBJ2-3, with 14 positions matching TRBD2. Germline assignment: CDR1 MGHRA and CDR2 YSYEKL. The V gene end was trimmed by 0 bases and the J gene end by 1 base; junction bases not matched to a gene: 9. The length of the CDR3 is 20 residues. Written as DNA, the CDR3 is TGCGCCAGCAGCCAAGACCCGACTAGCGGGGGGGCCTTGGGCACAGATACGCAGTATTTT. Translated: CASSQDPTSGGALGTDTQYF.

The CDR3 loop reads CASSYSGQVDPLHF. The DNA for the CDR3 is TGTGCCAGCAGTTACTCGGGACAGGTAGACCCCCTCCACTTT. The chain is built from TRBV6-2 or TRBV6-3 and TRBJ1-6; 8 bases are shared with TRBD1. This CDR3 has 14 amino acids. Trimming at V came to 0 bases and at J to 13 bases, leaving 5 bases not matched to a gene. Germline values: CDR1 MNHEY, CDR2 SVGEGT.